This TCR beta chain was profiled in a study of control samples from healthy donors and cancer patients (dated by TCRdb to 2020 to 2022). Concerning this clone itself: The antigen it recognizes is unknown. No much larger clone is present one base from it, and per-base qualities are unavailable.

The germline V gene specifies SGHDT as CDR1 and YYEEEE as CDR2. The CDR3 covers 16 residues, taking in both the cysteine and the phenylalanine. The kept DNA is CDR3 alone, 48 bases in frame from the first base. Germline trimming amounts to 0 bases on V and 4 bases on J, with 7 as the count of junction bases outside the gene matches. Preparation of the library involved the immunoSEQ multiplex PCR assay. Here the immuneACCESS table is served through TCRdb, limited to in-frame sequences with V and J called. Missing clones are a known gap in these copies; in checked studies unresolved V genes cover under half, and the rest lacks a known reason. This sample comprises roughly 130,000 clones, roughly 90% of them detected only once. Of the sample, about 11% is held by the ten largest clones.

The receptor chain draws on TRBV5-6 and TRBJ2-1; TRBD1 aligns with 7 central bases. The sample was blood. The receptor was derived from a man aged 30-40 years in good health. In nucleotide form, the sequence is TGTGCCAGCAGCTTGGACAGGGGAGTGGATTACAATGAGCAGTTCTTC. Its product reads: CASSLDRGVDYNEQFF.